This T cell receptor beta chain was sequenced in a study of OX40 agonist ivuxolimab in advanced cancers. The CDR3 runs to 13 residues. V dropped 10 bases and J dropped 0; count of bases not matched to a gene: 6. CDR1 and CDR2 (germline): SEHNR, FQNEAQ (reference sequence). Sequenced by immunoSEQ multiplex PCR; TCRdb stores in-frame clones only, minus some. Found here are 99,000 or so clones, 95% to 97% of them singletons; the top ten hold 2%. This rearrangement joins TRBV7-9 to TRBJ2-7; 7 nucleotides agree with TRBD1. The clonotype comes from an adult with an advanced solid tumor such as melanoma, head and neck, liver or kidney cancer. The source was CD4+ or CD8+ T cells sorted from blood, collected in a trial of the OX40 agonist ivuxolimab. In nucleotides, the CDR3 is TGTGCCACGGACAGGTTGGGCTCCTACGAGCAGTACTTC. Protein sequence: CATDRLGSYEQYF.